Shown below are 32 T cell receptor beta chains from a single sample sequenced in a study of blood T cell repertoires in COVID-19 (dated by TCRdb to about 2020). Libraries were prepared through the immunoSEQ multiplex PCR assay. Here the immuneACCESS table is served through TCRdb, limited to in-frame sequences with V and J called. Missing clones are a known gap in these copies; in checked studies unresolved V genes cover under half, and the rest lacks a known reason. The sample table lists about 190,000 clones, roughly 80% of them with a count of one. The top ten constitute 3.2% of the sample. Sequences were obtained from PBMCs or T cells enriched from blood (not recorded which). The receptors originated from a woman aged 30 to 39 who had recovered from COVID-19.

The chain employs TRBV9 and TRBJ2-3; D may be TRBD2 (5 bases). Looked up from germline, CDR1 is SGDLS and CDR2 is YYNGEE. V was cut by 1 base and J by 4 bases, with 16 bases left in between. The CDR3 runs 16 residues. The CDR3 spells CASSVKSGNLADTQYF. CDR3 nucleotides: TGTGCCAGCAGCGTAAAGTCCGGGAACTTGGCAGATACGCAGTATTTT.

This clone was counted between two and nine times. The CDR3 coding sequence is TGTGCCAGTTCGGGGGACTCGGACACTGAAGCTTTCTTT. This encodes CASSGDSDTEAFF. The chain has TRBV19 and TRBJ1-1, with D maybe TRBD1 (5 bases). Germline CDR1 and CDR2: LNHDA and SQIVND (reference sequence). V lost 8 bases, J lost 3 bases, and 13 bases lay in between. The CDR3 extends over 13 amino acids.

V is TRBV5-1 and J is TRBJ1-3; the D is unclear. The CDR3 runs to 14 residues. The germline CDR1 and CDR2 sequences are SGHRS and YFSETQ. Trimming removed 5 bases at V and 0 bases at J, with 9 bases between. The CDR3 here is CASSAGSSGNTIYF. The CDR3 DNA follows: TGCGCCAGCAGTGCGGGATCCTCTGGAAACACCATATATTTT. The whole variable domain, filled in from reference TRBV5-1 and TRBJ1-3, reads KAGVTQTPRYLIKTRGQQVTLSCSPISGHRSVSWYQQTPGQGLQFLFEYFSETQRNKGNFPGRFSGRQFSNSRSEMNVSTLELGDSALYLCASSAGSSGNTIYFGEGSWLTVV.

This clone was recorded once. The CDR3 loop reads CASSSRQGAGTEAFF. CDR3 in DNA: TGCGCCAGCAGCTCTCGACAGGGGGCTGGTACTGAAGCTTTCTTT. The chain joins TRBV5-1 to TRBJ1-1, with 10 bases that match TRBD1. Trimming took 3 bases from V and 5 from J; bases not matched to a gene: 7. Germline V lookup: CDR1 SGHRS, CDR2 YFSETQ. The CDR3 is 15 residues long.

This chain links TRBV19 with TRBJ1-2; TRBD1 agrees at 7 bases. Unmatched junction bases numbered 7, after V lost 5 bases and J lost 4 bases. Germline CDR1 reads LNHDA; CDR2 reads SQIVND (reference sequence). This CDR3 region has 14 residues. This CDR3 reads CASSPQGSSYGYTF. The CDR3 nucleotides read TGTGCCAGTAGTCCACAGGGGTCTAGCTATGGCTACACCTTC.

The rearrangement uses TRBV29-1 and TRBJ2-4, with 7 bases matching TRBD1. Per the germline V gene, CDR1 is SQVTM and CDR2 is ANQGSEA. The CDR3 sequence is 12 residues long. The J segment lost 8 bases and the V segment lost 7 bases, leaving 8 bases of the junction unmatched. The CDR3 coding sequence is TGCAGCGCTGGGGCAGGGGGAGACATTCAGTACTTC. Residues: CSAGAGGDIQYF.

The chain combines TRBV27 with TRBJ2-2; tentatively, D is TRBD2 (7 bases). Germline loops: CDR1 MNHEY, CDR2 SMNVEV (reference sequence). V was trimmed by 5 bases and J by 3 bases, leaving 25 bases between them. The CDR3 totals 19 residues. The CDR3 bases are TGTGCCAGCAGTCCCGGGGGGCGACAGTCTAGTCGCGACACCGGGGAGCTGTTTTTT. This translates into CASSPGGRQSSRDTGELFF.

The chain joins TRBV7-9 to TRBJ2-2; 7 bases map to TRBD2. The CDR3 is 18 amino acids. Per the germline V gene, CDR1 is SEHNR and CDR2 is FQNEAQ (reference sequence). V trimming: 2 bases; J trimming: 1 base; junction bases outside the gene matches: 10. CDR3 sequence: CASSLRGREFGNTGELFF. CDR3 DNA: TGTGCCAGCAGCTTACGCGGGAGAGAATTTGGGAACACCGGGGAGCTGTTTTTT.

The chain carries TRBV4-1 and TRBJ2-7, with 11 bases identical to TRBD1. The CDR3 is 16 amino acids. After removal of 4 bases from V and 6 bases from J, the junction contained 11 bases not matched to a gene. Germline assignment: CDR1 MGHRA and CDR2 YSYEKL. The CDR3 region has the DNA TGCGCCAGCAGCCCCGAACTGGGACAGGGGGTCATCGAGCAGTACTTC. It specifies CASSPELGQGVIEQYF.

The DNA of the CDR3 is TGTGCCAGCAGTTCCACTCGGTATACGCAGTATTTT. This translates into CASSSTRYTQYF. J is TRBJ2-3 and V is TRBV6-5; D is unclear. Germline CDR1 MNHEY, CDR2 SVGAGI. V gave up 4 bases and J gave up 7 bases, with 9 bases separating them. This CDR3 is built from 12 residues.

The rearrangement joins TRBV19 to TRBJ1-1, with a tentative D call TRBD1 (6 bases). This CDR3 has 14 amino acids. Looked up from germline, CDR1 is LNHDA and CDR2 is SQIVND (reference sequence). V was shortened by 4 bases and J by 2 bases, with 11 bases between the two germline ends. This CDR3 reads CASSTGTLNTEAFF. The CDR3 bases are TGTGCCAGTAGTACCGGGACACTAAACACTGAAGCTTTCTTT.

DNA of the CDR3: TGTGCCAGCAGTTTAGTGGGACAGAGCACAGATACGCAGTATTTT. The encoded protein is CASSLVGQSTDTQYF. This chain connects TRBV27 to TRBJ2-3; 7 bases agree with TRBD1. Germline CDR1 is MNHEY and CDR2 is SMNVEV (reference sequence). The J segment lost 0 bases and the V segment lost 2 bases, leaving 2 bases of the junction unmatched. This CDR3 region has 15 residues.

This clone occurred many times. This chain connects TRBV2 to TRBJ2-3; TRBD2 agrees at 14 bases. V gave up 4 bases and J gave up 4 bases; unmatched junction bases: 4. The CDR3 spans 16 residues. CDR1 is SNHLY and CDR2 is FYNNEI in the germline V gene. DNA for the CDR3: TGTGCCAGCAGTGGACTAGCGGGAGGGGGTTCAGATACGCAGTATTTT. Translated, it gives CASSGLAGGGSDTQYF.

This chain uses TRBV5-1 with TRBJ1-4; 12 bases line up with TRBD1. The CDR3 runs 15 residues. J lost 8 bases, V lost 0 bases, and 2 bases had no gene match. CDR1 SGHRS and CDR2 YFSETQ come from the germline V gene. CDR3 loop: CASSLGDRGHEKLFF. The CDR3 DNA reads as TGCGCCAGCAGCTTGGGGGACAGGGGGCACGAAAAACTGTTTTTT.

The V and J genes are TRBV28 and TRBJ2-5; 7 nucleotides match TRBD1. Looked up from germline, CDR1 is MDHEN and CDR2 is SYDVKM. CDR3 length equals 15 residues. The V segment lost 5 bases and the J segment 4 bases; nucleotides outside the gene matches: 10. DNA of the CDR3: TGTGCCAGCAGTCCGGTGGGGCCAGGGGGAGAGACCCAGTACTTC. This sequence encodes CASSPVGPGGETQYF.

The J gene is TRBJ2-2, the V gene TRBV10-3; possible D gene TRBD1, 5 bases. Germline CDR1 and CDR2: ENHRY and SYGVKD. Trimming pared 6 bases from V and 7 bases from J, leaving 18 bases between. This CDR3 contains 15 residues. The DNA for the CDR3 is TGTGCCATCAGCGCCGCGCAGGGTGTTGGCGGGGAGCTGTTTTTT. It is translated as CAISAAQGVGGELFF.

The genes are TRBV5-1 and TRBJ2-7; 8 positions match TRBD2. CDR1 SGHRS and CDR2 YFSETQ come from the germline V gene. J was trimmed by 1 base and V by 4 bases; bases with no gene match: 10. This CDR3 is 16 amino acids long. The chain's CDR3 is CASSPSGGQGSYEQYF. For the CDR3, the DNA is TGCGCCAGCAGCCCGTCGGGAGGGCAGGGTTCCTACGAGCAGTACTTC. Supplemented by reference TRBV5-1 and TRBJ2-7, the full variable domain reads KAGVTQTPRYLIKTRGQQVTLSCSPISGHRSVSWYQQTPGQGLQFLFEYFSETQRNKGNFPGRFSGRQFSNSRSEMNVSTLELGDSALYLCASSPSGGQGSYEQYFGPGTRLTVT.

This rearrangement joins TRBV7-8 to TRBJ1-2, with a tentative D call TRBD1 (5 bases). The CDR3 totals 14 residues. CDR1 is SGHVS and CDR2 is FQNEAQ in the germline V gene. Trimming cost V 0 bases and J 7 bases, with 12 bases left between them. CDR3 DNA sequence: TGTGCCAGCAGCTTAGCGGGGAGGGGAGGTGGCTACACCTTC. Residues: CASSLAGRGGGYTF.

The CDR3 sequence is CALIAEGAQEGAFF. CDR3 bases: TGTGCACTGATTGCGGAGGGGGCGCAGGAAGGGGCTTTCTTT. The chain recombines TRBV24-1 with TRBJ1-1; 7 bases are a match to TRBD1. The CDR3 totals 14 residues. Germline V gene sequence: CDR1 KGHDR, CDR2 SFDVKD.

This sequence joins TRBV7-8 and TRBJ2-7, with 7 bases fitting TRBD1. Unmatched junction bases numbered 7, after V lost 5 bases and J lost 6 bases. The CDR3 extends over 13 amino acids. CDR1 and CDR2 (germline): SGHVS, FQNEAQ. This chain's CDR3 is CASSAQTGPEQYF. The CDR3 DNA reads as TGTGCCAGCAGCGCCCAGACAGGGCCCGAGCAGTACTTC. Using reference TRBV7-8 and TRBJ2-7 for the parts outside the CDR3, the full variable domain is GAGVSQSPRYKVAKRGQDVALRCDPISGHVSLFWYQQALGQGPEFLTYFQNEAQLDKSGLPSDRFFAERPEGSVSTLKIQRTQQEDSAVYLCASSAQTGPEQYFGPGTRLTVT.

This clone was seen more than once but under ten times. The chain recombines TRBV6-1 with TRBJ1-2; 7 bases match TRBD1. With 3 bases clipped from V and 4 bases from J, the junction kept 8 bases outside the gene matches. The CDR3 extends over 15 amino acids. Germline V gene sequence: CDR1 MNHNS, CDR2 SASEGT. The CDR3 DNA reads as TGTGCCAGCAGTGAGTGGGCAGGGGGACCCTATGGCTACACCTTC. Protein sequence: CASSEWAGGPYGYTF.

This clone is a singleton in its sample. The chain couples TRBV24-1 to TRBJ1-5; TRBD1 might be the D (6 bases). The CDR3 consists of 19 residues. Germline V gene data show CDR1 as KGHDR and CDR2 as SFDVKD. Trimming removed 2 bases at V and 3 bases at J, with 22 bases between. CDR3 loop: CATSDWDPTGKGHNQPQHF. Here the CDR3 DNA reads TGTGCCACCAGTGATTGGGACCCGACAGGTAAGGGACACAATCAGCCCCAGCATTTT.

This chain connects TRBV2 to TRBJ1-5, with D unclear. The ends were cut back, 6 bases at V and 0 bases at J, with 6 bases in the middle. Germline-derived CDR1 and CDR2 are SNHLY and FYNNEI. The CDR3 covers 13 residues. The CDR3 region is CASRRDSNQPQHF. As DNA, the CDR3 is TGTGCCAGCAGAAGAGATAGCAATCAGCCCCAGCATTTT.

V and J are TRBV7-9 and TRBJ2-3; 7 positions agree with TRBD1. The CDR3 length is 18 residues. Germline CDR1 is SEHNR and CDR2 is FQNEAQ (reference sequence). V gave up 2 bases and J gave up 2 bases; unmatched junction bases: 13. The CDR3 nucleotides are TGTGCCAGCAGCTTATTTGGTCTTTCAGGGGGTTACACAGATACGCAGTATTTT. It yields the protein CASSLFGLSGGYTDTQYF. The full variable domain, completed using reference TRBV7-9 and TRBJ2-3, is DTGVSQNPRHKITKRGQNVTFRCDPISEHNRLYWYRQTLGQGPEFLTYFQNEAQLEKSRLLSDRFSAERPKGSFSTLEIQRTEQGDSAMYLCASSLFGLSGGYTDTQYFGPGTRLTVL.

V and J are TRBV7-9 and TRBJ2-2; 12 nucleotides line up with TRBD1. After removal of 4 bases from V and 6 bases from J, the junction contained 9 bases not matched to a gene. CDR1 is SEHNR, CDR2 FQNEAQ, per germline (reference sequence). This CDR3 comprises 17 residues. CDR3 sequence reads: CASSSPAGTGGAGELFF. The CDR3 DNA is TGTGCCAGCAGCTCCCCGGCCGGGACAGGGGGCGCCGGGGAGCTGTTTTTT.

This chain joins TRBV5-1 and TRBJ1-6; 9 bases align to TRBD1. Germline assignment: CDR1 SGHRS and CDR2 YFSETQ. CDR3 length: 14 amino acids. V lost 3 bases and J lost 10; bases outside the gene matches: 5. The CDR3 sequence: CASSWRTGDSPLHF. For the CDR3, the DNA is TGCGCCAGCAGCTGGAGGACAGGGGACTCACCCCTCCACTTT.

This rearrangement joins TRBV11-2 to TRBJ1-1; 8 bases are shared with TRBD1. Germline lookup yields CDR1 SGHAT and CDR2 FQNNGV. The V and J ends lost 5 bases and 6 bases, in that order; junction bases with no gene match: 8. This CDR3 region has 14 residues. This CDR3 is CASSHRQGRAEAFF. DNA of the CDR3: TGTGCCAGCAGCCACCGACAGGGGAGGGCTGAAGCTTTCTTT.

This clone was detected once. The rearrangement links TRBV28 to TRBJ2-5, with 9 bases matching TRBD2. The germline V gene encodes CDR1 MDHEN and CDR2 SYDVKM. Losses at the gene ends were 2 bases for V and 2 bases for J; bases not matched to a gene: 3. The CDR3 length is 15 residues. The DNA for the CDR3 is TGTGCCAGCAGTTTACGCGGGGGGGCACAAGAGACCCAGTACTTC. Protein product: CASSLRGGAQETQYF.

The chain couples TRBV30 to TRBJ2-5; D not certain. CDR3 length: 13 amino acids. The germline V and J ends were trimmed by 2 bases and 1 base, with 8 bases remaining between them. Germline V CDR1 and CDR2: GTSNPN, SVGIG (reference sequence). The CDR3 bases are TGTGCCTGGAGTCAGAGGATCCAAGAGACCCAGTACTTC. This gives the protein CAWSQRIQETQYF. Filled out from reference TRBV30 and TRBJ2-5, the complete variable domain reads SQTIHQWPATLVQPVGSPLSLECTVEGTSNPNLYWYRQAAGRGLQLLFYSVGIGQISSEVPQNLSASRPQDRQFILSSKKLLLSDSGFYLCAWSQRIQETQYFGPGTRLLVL.

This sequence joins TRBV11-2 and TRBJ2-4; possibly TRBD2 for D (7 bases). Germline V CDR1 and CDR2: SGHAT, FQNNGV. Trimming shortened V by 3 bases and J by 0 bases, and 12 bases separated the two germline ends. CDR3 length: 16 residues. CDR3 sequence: CASSLAGAVAKNIQYF. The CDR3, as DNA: TGTGCCAGCAGCTTGGCGGGGGCCGTAGCCAAAAACATTCAGTACTTC.

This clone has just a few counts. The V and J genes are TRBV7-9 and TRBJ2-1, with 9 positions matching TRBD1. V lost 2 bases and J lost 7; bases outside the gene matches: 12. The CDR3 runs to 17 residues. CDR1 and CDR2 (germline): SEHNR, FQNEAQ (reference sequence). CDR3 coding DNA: TGTGCCAGCAGCTTAATTTCCGGGACAGGGAAGTTTAATGAGCAGTTCTTC. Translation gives CASSLISGTGKFNEQFF.

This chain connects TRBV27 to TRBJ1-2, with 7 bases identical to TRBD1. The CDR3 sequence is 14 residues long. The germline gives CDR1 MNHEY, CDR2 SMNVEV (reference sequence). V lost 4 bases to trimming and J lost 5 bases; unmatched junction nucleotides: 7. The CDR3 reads CASSSEYRGYGYTF. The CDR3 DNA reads TGTGCCAGCAGTTCAGAATACAGGGGTTATGGCTACACCTTC.